This T cell receptor (beta chain) is drawn from a study of CD8 T cell repertoires and HIV-1 epitope variants. Profiling relied on immunoSEQ multiplex PCR, and the TCRdb table lists in-frame clones only, not all of them. The table records 5,500 to 6,000 clones, 60% to 80% of them present only once. A note on this clone: The antigen is undetermined.

With 0 bases removed from V and 7 bases from J, the gap between germline ends came to 12 bases. The CDR3 is made up of 14 amino acids. The germline V gene encodes CDR1 LGHNA and CDR2 YSLEER. The chain has TRBV4-3 and TRBJ1-1, with a tentative D call TRBD1 (6 bases). The sample comprised cultured CD8+ T cells derived from PBMCs. The clonotype was recovered from a male donor with HIV. The CDR3 spells CASSQDGGLSEAFF. CDR3 sequence (DNA): TGCGCCAGCAGCCAAGATGGGGGGCTCAGTGAAGCTTTCTTT.